This is a list of T cell receptor beta chains from one sample in a study of blood T cell repertoires in COVID-19. Method: immunoSEQ multiplex PCR; TCRdb's copy keeps in-frame clones and lacks some. Found here are 66,000 or so clones, roughly 77% of them singletons; the top ten hold roughly a tenth. Sequencing input: peripheral blood. The receptors come from a human donor in a cohort sampled during active COVID-19. CDR3s include the opening cysteine and the closing phenylalanine or tryptophan. A D gene is named only where the DNA matches it firmly. Expanded clones are given a class, and other clones once, few, many or no size at all.

j_gene: TRBJ1-2; v_gene: TRBV28; d_gene: NA; abundance: NA; CDR3aa: CATPSGLGYTF; CDR3nt: TGTGCCACCCCCAGCGGCCTCGGCTACACCTTC
j_gene: TRBJ2-7; v_gene: TRBV5-4; d_gene: NA; abundance: NA; CDR3aa: CASSLAQGSYEQYF; CDR3nt: TGTGCCAGCAGCTTGGCCCAGGGGTCCTACGAGCAGTACTTC
j_gene: TRBJ2-5; v_gene: TRBV6-5; d_gene: NA; abundance: NA; CDR3aa: CASSRATQETQYF; CDR3nt: TGTGCCAGCAGCCGCGCAACCCAAGAGACCCAGTACTTC
j_gene: TRBJ2-7; v_gene: TRBV7-3; d_gene: TRBD1; abundance: few; CDR3aa: CASSLKEARGYEQYF; CDR3nt: TGTGCCAGCAGCTTAAAAGAGGCCAGGGGGTACGAGCAGTACTTC
j_gene: TRBJ2-3; v_gene: TRBV10-3; d_gene: TRBD1; abundance: NA; CDR3aa: CAISEGGRTDTQYF; CDR3nt: TGTGCCATCAGTGAAGGGGGCCGCACAGATACGCAGTATTTT
j_gene: TRBJ2-7; v_gene: TRBV5-1; d_gene: TRBD1; abundance: NA; CDR3aa: CASSLVTGGSDEQYF; CDR3nt: TGCGCCAGCAGCTTGGTTACAGGGGGCAGCGACGAGCAGTACTTC
j_gene: TRBJ2-1; v_gene: TRBV3-1/TRBV3-2; d_gene: NA; abundance: NA; CDR3aa: CASSQGGCSGYNEQFF; CDR3nt: TGTGCCAGCAGCCAAGGAGGCTGCTCTGGATACAATGAGCAGTTCTTC
j_gene: TRBJ1-2; v_gene: TRBV4-3; d_gene: NA; abundance: NA; CDR3aa: CASSQERRGSSNYGYTF; CDR3nt: TGCGCCAGCAGCCAAGAAAGGAGAGGGTCCTCTAACTATGGCTATACCTTC
j_gene: TRBJ2-1; v_gene: TRBV4-3; d_gene: TRBD1; abundance: NA; CDR3aa: CARWTGSNEQFF; CDR3nt: TGCGCCAGGTGGACAGGGAGCAATGAGCAGTTCTTC
j_gene: TRBJ1-4; v_gene: TRBV12-1; d_gene: NA; abundance: NA; CDR3aa: CASIGTNEKLFF; CDR3nt: TGTGCCAGCATCGGGACTAATGAAAAACTGTTTTTT
j_gene: TRBJ1-5; v_gene: TRBV7-8; d_gene: TRBD1; abundance: NA; CDR3aa: CASSLVGTGAHQPQHF; CDR3nt: TGTGCCAGCAGCTTAGTGGGGACAGGGGCGCATCAGCCCCAGCATTTT
j_gene: TRBJ2-5; v_gene: TRBV27; d_gene: NA; abundance: NA; CDR3aa: CASSTRTRGETQYF; CDR3nt: TGTGCCAGCAGTACCCGGACTAGGGGGGAGACCCAGTACTTC
j_gene: TRBJ1-1; v_gene: TRBV19; d_gene: TRBD1; abundance: NA; CDR3aa: CASSRGLTEAFF; CDR3nt: TGTGCCAGTAGCAGGGGGCTAACTGAAGCTTTCTTT
j_gene: TRBJ2-5; v_gene: TRBV5-6; d_gene: NA; abundance: NA; CDR3aa: CASSLGGQASETQYF; CDR3nt: TGTGCCAGCAGCTTGGGGGGACAAGCCTCAGAGACCCAGTACTTC
j_gene: TRBJ2-5; v_gene: TRBV9; d_gene: TRBD1; abundance: few; CDR3aa: CASSAGGRIQETQYF; CDR3nt: TGTGCCAGCAGCGCAGGGGGCAGGATCCAAGAGACCCAGTACTTC
j_gene: TRBJ1-1; v_gene: TRBV18; d_gene: NA; abundance: NA; CDR3aa: CASSPPVGRPMNTEAFF; CDR3nt: TGTGCCAGCTCACCACCGGTGGGCAGACCCATGAACACTGAAGCTTTCTTT
j_gene: TRBJ2-2; v_gene: TRBV19; d_gene: NA; abundance: NA; CDR3aa: CAGQHANTGELFF; CDR3nt: TGTGCCGGACAGCACGCGAACACCGGGGAGCTGTTTTTT
j_gene: TRBJ2-1; v_gene: TRBV11-2; d_gene: TRBD2; abundance: NA; CDR3aa: CASSFGWGGVNEQFF; CDR3nt: TGTGCCAGCAGCTTTGGATGGGGGGGGGTAAATGAGCAGTTCTTC
j_gene: TRBJ1-2; v_gene: TRBV28; d_gene: TRBD1; abundance: many; CDR3aa: CASSLFPGQDFNYGYTF; CDR3nt: TGTGCCAGCAGTTTATTCCCGGGACAGGACTTTAACTATGGCTACACCTTC
j_gene: TRBJ2-7; v_gene: TRBV7-9; d_gene: TRBD2; abundance: NA; CDR3aa: CASSLARGRARNNSYEQYF; CDR3nt: TGTGCCAGCAGCTTAGCTCGCGGGAGGGCGCGAAATAACTCCTACGAGCAGTACTTC
j_gene: TRBJ1-6; v_gene: TRBV7-9; d_gene: TRBD1; abundance: NA; CDR3aa: CASRITGTGDSPLHF; CDR3nt: TGTGCCAGCAGAATTACCGGGACAGGGGATTCACCCCTCCACTTT
j_gene: TRBJ2-6; v_gene: TRBV19; d_gene: TRBD1; abundance: NA; CDR3aa: CASKNRGPGANVLTF; CDR3nt: TGTGCCAGTAAAAACAGGGGGCCTGGGGCCAACGTCCTGACTTTC
j_gene: TRBJ2-7; v_gene: TRBV2; d_gene: NA; abundance: NA; CDR3aa: CASSVQGSSYEQYF; CDR3nt: TGTGCCAGCAGTGTCCAGGGAAGCTCCTACGAGCAGTACTTC
j_gene: TRBJ1-2; v_gene: TRBV28; d_gene: NA; abundance: NA; CDR3aa: CASRPPTGGYTF; CDR3nt: TGTGCCAGCAGACCGCCGACAGGAGGCTACACCTTC
j_gene: TRBJ2-7; v_gene: TRBV6-5; d_gene: TRBD2; abundance: NA; CDR3aa: CASSRTSDYEQYF; CDR3nt: TGTGCCAGCAGTCGGACTAGCGACTACGAGCAGTACTTC
j_gene: TRBJ2-3; v_gene: TRBV6-2/TRBV6-3; d_gene: NA; abundance: NA; CDR3aa: CASSYSTFARDTQYF; CDR3nt: TGTGCCAGCAGTTACTCGACTTTTGCGAGAGATACGCAGTATTTT
j_gene: TRBJ2-7; v_gene: TRBV14; d_gene: TRBD2; abundance: NA; CDR3aa: CASSQYGAGGTYEQYF; CDR3nt: TGTGCCAGCAGCCAGTATGGGGCGGGAGGCACCTACGAGCAGTACTTC
j_gene: TRBJ2-2; v_gene: TRBV7-2; d_gene: TRBD2; abundance: NA; CDR3aa: CASSPRSSGRDGELFF; CDR3nt: TGTGCCAGCAGCCCACGGAGTAGCGGGAGGGACGGGGAGCTGTTTTTT
j_gene: TRBJ2-1; v_gene: TRBV9; d_gene: TRBD2; abundance: NA; CDR3aa: CASSPRDYQLDEQFF; CDR3nt: TGTGCCAGCAGCCCACGGGACTATCAACTCGATGAGCAGTTCTTC
j_gene: TRBJ2-7; v_gene: TRBV29-1; d_gene: NA; abundance: once; CDR3aa: CSVVPPGGYEQYF; CDR3nt: TGCAGCGTTGTGCCTCCGGGTGGGTACGAGCAGTACTTC
j_gene: TRBJ2-7; v_gene: TRBV28; d_gene: TRBD2; abundance: NA; CDR3aa: CASRPGGDASYEQYF; CDR3nt: TGTGCCAGCAGACCGGGGGGGGACGCCTCCTACGAGCAGTACTTC
j_gene: TRBJ1-5; v_gene: TRBV15; d_gene: TRBD1; abundance: NA; CDR3aa: CATSFPGQGKGEQPQHF; CDR3nt: TGTGCCACCAGCTTTCCGGGACAGGGAAAGGGGGAACAGCCCCAGCATTTT
j_gene: TRBJ1-3; v_gene: TRBV5-1; d_gene: NA; abundance: NA; CDR3aa: CASSLELSSGNTIYF; CDR3nt: TGCGCCAGCAGCTTGGAGCTAAGCTCTGGAAACACCATATATTTT
j_gene: TRBJ2-7; v_gene: TRBV6-5; d_gene: TRBD1; abundance: NA; CDR3aa: CASSRQGNGPYEQYF; CDR3nt: TGTGCCAGCAGTCGACAGGGAAACGGACCCTACGAGCAGTACTTC
j_gene: TRBJ2-2; v_gene: TRBV21-1; d_gene: NA; abundance: NA; CDR3aa: CASSKSLTGTYSNTGELFF; CDR3nt: TGTGCCAGCAGCAAATCCCTCACCGGGACTTATTCGAACACCGGGGAGCTGTTTTTT
j_gene: TRBJ1-1; v_gene: TRBV7-2; d_gene: NA; abundance: NA; CDR3aa: CASSLLNSMNTEAFF; CDR3nt: TGTGCCAGCAGCCTGTTAAACAGTATGAACACTGAAGCTTTCTTT
j_gene: TRBJ2-5; v_gene: TRBV5-1; d_gene: TRBD1; abundance: NA; CDR3aa: CASSLGQGLTAGETQYF; CDR3nt: TGCGCCAGCAGCTTGGGACAGGGGTTAACTGCTGGGGAGACCCAGTACTTC
j_gene: TRBJ2-3; v_gene: TRBV5-5; d_gene: TRBD2; abundance: NA; CDR3aa: CASSRGSSGTSTDTQYF; CDR3nt: TGTGCCAGCAGCCGGGGGAGTAGCGGGACTAGCACAGATACGCAGTATTTT
j_gene: TRBJ2-7; v_gene: TRBV19; d_gene: NA; abundance: few; CDR3aa: CASSPLGASYEQYF; CDR3nt: TGTGCCAGTAGCCCTCTGGGGGCCTCCTACGAGCAGTACTTC
j_gene: TRBJ2-7; v_gene: TRBV6-6; d_gene: NA; abundance: NA; CDR3aa: CASVDQAGFGEQYF; CDR3nt: TGTGCCAGCGTTGATCAGGCAGGGTTCGGCGAGCAGTACTTC
j_gene: TRBJ2-1; v_gene: TRBV3-1/TRBV3-2; d_gene: NA; abundance: few; CDR3aa: CASSQDQGIYNEQFF; CDR3nt: TGTGCCAGCAGCCAAGATCAGGGTATATACAATGAGCAGTTCTTC
j_gene: TRBJ1-1; v_gene: TRBV19; d_gene: NA; abundance: few; CDR3aa: CASSRREGGTEAFF; CDR3nt: TGTGCCAGTAGTCGGAGGGAAGGCGGCACTGAAGCTTTCTTT
j_gene: TRBJ1-2; v_gene: TRBV28; d_gene: TRBD1; abundance: NA; CDR3aa: CASSPTGGGFYGYTF; CDR3nt: TGTGCCAGCAGTCCTACAGGGGGGGGGTTTTATGGCTACACCTTC
j_gene: TRBJ2-7; v_gene: TRBV5-1; d_gene: TRBD1; abundance: once; CDR3aa: CASSGKLRDRVGSYEQYF; CDR3nt: TGCGCCAGCAGCGGGAAACTCCGGGACAGGGTTGGTTCCTACGAGCAGTACTTC
j_gene: TRBJ1-2; v_gene: TRBV9; d_gene: NA; abundance: once; CDR3aa: CASSEGLWSVFGYGYTF; CDR3nt: TGTGCCAGCAGTGAAGGACTATGGTCCGTGTTTGGCTATGGCTACACCTTC
j_gene: TRBJ2-7; v_gene: TRBV11-3; d_gene: NA; abundance: NA; CDR3aa: CASTDSTLRDQYF; CDR3nt: TGTGCCAGTACGGACAGCACCTTACGAGACCAGTACTTC
j_gene: TRBJ2-5; v_gene: TRBV7-9; d_gene: NA; abundance: NA; CDR3aa: CASSLVRDFQETQYF; CDR3nt: TGTGCCAGCAGCTTAGTTCGGGACTTCCAAGAGACCCAGTACTTC
j_gene: TRBJ2-1; v_gene: TRBV7-9; d_gene: TRBD2; abundance: few; CDR3aa: CASSPNGGGEQFF; CDR3nt: TGTGCCAGCAGCCCCAACGGGGGGGGTGAGCAGTTCTTC
j_gene: TRBJ2-7; v_gene: TRBV9; d_gene: TRBD2; abundance: NA; CDR3aa: CASSPLLAGSSYEQYF; CDR3nt: TGTGCCAGCAGCCCGCTACTAGCGGGGAGCTCCTACGAGCAGTACTTC
j_gene: TRBJ2-3; v_gene: TRBV6-2/TRBV6-3; d_gene: TRBD2; abundance: few; CDR3aa: CASSHGAGGPIDTQYF; CDR3nt: TGTGCCAGCAGCCACGGGGCGGGAGGGCCGATTGATACGCAGTATTTT
j_gene: TRBJ2-7; v_gene: TRBV7-6; d_gene: NA; abundance: NA; CDR3aa: CASSLATSSLSEQYF; CDR3nt: TGTGCCAGCAGCTTAGCCACTAGCTCCCTAAGCGAGCAGTACTTC
j_gene: TRBJ2-7; v_gene: TRBV15; d_gene: TRBD1; abundance: NA; CDR3aa: CATSRFRQGVHEQYF; CDR3nt: TGTGCCACCAGCAGATTCCGACAGGGAGTCCACGAGCAGTACTTC
j_gene: TRBJ1-1; v_gene: TRBV7-6; d_gene: NA; abundance: NA; CDR3aa: CASSLGQGGSEAFF; CDR3nt: TGTGCCAGCAGCTTAGGCCAGGGAGGCTCTGAAGCTTTCTTT
j_gene: TRBJ1-4; v_gene: TRBV5-5; d_gene: NA; abundance: NA; CDR3aa: CASSLGTGNEKLFF; CDR3nt: TGTGCCAGCAGCTTGGGCACGGGGAATGAAAAACTGTTTTTT
j_gene: TRBJ2-6; v_gene: TRBV11-2; d_gene: TRBD1; abundance: NA; CDR3aa: CASSFRQGDVSGANVLTF; CDR3nt: TGTGCCAGCAGCTTCCGACAGGGTGACGTTTCTGGGGCCAACGTCCTGACTTTC